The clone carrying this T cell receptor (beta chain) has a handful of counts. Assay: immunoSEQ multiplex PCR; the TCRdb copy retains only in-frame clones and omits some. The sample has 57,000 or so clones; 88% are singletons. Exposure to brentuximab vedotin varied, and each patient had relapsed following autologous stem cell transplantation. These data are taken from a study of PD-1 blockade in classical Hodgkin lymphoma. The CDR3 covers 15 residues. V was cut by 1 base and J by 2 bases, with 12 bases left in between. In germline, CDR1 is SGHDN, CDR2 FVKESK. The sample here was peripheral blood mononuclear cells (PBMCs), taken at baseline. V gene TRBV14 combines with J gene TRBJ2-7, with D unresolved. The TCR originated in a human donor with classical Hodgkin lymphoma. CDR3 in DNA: TGTGCCAGCAGCCAAGGGATGGGATGGGCCTACGAGCAGTACTTC. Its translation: CASSQGMGWAYEQYF.